One and the same sample provided the 19 T cell receptor beta chains below, sequenced in a study of T cells in tuberculosis. The protocol was immunoSEQ multiplex PCR, while the TCRdb copy is restricted to in-frame clones and leaves out a portion. The repertoire holds 33,000 or so clones, with 93% as singletons. The sequencing input was PBMCs. These receptors were collected from a donor aged 10-29 years with latent tuberculosis or without tuberculosis infection.

The chain recombines TRBV5-1 with TRBJ1-4; the D is unclear. V lost 5 bases, J lost 8 bases, and 13 bases lay in between. The CDR3 covers 13 residues. Germline CDR1 and CDR2: SGHRS and YFSETQ. This CDR3 is CASSRSGREKLFF. CDR3 nucleotides: TGCGCCAGCAGTCGGTCAGGAAGGGAAAAACTGTTTTTT.

This clone was picked up a small number of times. The chain employs TRBV19 and TRBJ2-7; a weak D match, TRBD2 (5 bases). V was trimmed by 4 bases and J by 5 bases, leaving 9 bases between them. The CDR3 runs 12 residues. Germline V gene sequence: CDR1 LNHDA, CDR2 SQIVND (reference sequence). This CDR3 is CASSRRQDEQYF. CDR3 in DNA: TGTGCCAGTAGTAGGAGGCAGGACGAGCAGTACTTC.

The chain uses TRBV15 and TRBJ2-1; D may be TRBD1 (5 bases). The CDR3 is made up of 15 amino acids. Trimming pared 1 base from V and 5 bases from J, leaving 12 bases between. Germline CDR1 reads LNHNV; CDR2 reads YYDKDF (reference sequence). CDR3 protein: CATSRVGQKNNEQFF. CDR3 DNA: TGTGCCACCAGCAGAGTTGGACAAAAGAACAATGAGCAGTTCTTC.

This clone was recorded only once. This rearrangement joins TRBV9 to TRBJ1-3, with 8 bases matching TRBD1. The CDR3 loop spans 14 amino acids. The germline gives CDR1 SGDLS, CDR2 YYNGEE. Trimming took 6 bases from V and 2 from J; bases not matched to a gene: 4. CDR3 nucleotides: TGTGCCAGCACCCAGGGGGCCGCTGGAAACACCATATATTTT. Protein: CASTQGAAGNTIYF.

The J gene is TRBJ2-3, the V gene TRBV9; 12 bases map to TRBD2. CDR1 is SGDLS, CDR2 YYNGEE, per germline. This CDR3 comprises 16 residues. The trim removed 1 base at V and 6 bases at J, leaving 6 bases unmatched. Here the CDR3 DNA reads TGTGCCAGCAGCGTATTAAGGACTAGCGGGGAGGATACGCAGTATTTT. Its protein product is CASSVLRTSGEDTQYF.

This chain uses TRBV9 with TRBJ2-1; D is perhaps TRBD2 (6 bases). V was pared by 2 bases and J by 6 bases, with 15 bases between. The CDR3 length is 15 residues. CDR1 and CDR2 from the germline V gene are SGDLS and YYNGEE. CDR3 nucleotides: TGTGCCAGCAGCGTTACGGTGGGGGGTCTCAATGAGCAGTTCTTC. Its protein product is CASSVTVGGLNEQFF.

V and J are TRBV29-1 and TRBJ2-3; possibly TRBD2 for D (5 bases). Germline CDR1 SQVTM, CDR2 ANQGSEA. V lost 3 bases, J lost 3 bases, and 16 bases lay in between. This CDR3 is 15 amino acids long. This chain's CDR3 is CSVEILGGLTDTQYF. The CDR3 region has the DNA TGCAGCGTTGAGATCTTAGGTGGACTGACAGATACGCAGTATTTT.

The gene calls are TRBV5-1 and TRBJ1-3; tentatively, D is TRBD1 (6 bases). Looked up from germline, CDR1 is SGHRS and CDR2 is YFSETQ. Trimming stripped 4 bases from V and 1 base from J, with 12 bases between. CDR3 size: 15 residues. The CDR3 sequence: CASSHTQGSGNTIYF. For the CDR3, the DNA is TGCGCCAGCAGCCATACACAGGGTTCTGGAAACACCATATATTTT. Full variable domain (missing parts from reference TRBV5-1 and TRBJ1-3): KAGVTQTPRYLIKTRGQQVTLSCSPISGHRSVSWYQQTPGQGLQFLFEYFSETQRNKGNFPGRFSGRQFSNSRSEMNVSTLELGDSALYLCASSHTQGSGNTIYFGEGSWLTVV.

The rearrangement joins TRBV21-1 to TRBJ2-7; no DNA check was done on the table's D call, TRBD1. TRBV21-1 is a pseudogene locus. The CDR3 contains 13 residues. CDR3 residues: CASSKGQGYEQYF. The DNA for the CDR3 is TGTGCCAGCAGCAAGGGGCAGGGTTACGAGCAGTACTTC.

The rearrangement uses TRBV25-1 and TRBJ1-2; maybe TRBD1 (5 bases). The CDR3 runs to 13 residues. Germline V gene data show CDR1 as MGHDK and CDR2 as SYGVNS. V gave up 5 bases and J gave up 3 bases, with 10 bases separating them. The CDR3 region is CASSTDNHYGYTF. The CDR3 DNA is TGTGCCAGCAGTACGGACAATCACTATGGCTACACCTTC.

The chain uses TRBV7-6 and TRBJ1-2; D remains unclear. From germline, CDR1 is SGHVS and CDR2 FNYEAQ. Trimming pared 3 bases from V and 3 bases from J, leaving 11 bases between. CDR3 size: 14 residues. The CDR3 DNA follows: TGTGCCAGCAGCTTGAGTCGGCAGGACTATGGCTACACCTTC. Translating gives CASSLSRQDYGYTF. Filled out from reference TRBV7-6 and TRBJ1-2, the complete variable domain reads GAGVSQSPRYKVTKRGQDVALRCDPISGHVSLYWYRQALGQGPEFLTYFNYEAQQDKSGLPNDRFSAERPEGSISTLTIQRTEQRDSAMYRCASSLSRQDYGYTFGSGTRLTVV.

The genes are TRBV5-1 and TRBJ1-2; a possible D gene is TRBD1 (5 bases). CDR3 length equals 14 residues. The V and J ends lost 2 bases and 2 bases respectively, with 10 bases between them. The germline V gene encodes CDR1 SGHRS and CDR2 YFSETQ. The CDR3 spells CASSLGTGNYGYTF. The CDR3 bases are TGCGCCAGCAGCTTAGGTACAGGAAACTATGGCTACACCTTC. Together with reference TRBV5-1 and TRBJ1-2, the CDR3 gives the full variable domain: KAGVTQTPRYLIKTRGQQVTLSCSPISGHRSVSWYQQTPGQGLQFLFEYFSETQRNKGNFPGRFSGRQFSNSRSEMNVSTLELGDSALYLCASSLGTGNYGYTFGSGTRLTVV.

V gene TRBV7-7 combines with J gene TRBJ2-7; 9 bases are shared with TRBD1. CDR1 is SSHAT, CDR2 FNYEAQ, per germline (reference sequence). The CDR3 has 14 residues. The V and J ends lost 7 bases and 3 bases, in that order; junction bases with no gene match: 7. The CDR3 sequence is CASTKRDRDYEQYF. DNA for the CDR3: TGTGCCAGCACCAAACGGGACAGGGACTACGAGCAGTACTTC.

The chain has TRBV5-5 and TRBJ2-5; TRBD1 matches 9 bases. Germline lookup yields CDR1 SGHKS and CDR2 YYEKEE (reference sequence). This CDR3 has 15 amino acids. V was clipped by 4 bases and J by 4 bases; unmatched bases: 8. The CDR3 is CASSVPGQGGETQYF. The CDR3 DNA sequence: TGTGCCAGCAGCGTCCCGGGACAGGGAGGAGAGACCCAGTACTTC.

The rearrangement links TRBV10-3 to TRBJ2-3, with 7 bases aligning to TRBD2. V gave up 2 bases and J gave up 9 bases; unmatched junction bases: 8. This CDR3 is 14 amino acids long. Germline V gene lookup returns CDR1 ENHRY and CDR2 SYGVKD. Here the CDR3 reads CAISEPRLAGTQYF. CDR3 nucleotides: TGTGCCATCAGTGAGCCACGACTAGCCGGCACGCAGTATTTT.

The chain combines TRBV13 with TRBJ2-3, with D possibly matching TRBD2 (5 bases). In germline, CDR1 is PRHDT, CDR2 FYEKMQ (reference sequence). Trimming removed 2 bases at V and 5 bases at J, with 11 bases between. This CDR3 contains 14 residues. The CDR3 protein is CASSLHGNVDTQYF. The DNA for the CDR3 is TGTGCCAGCAGCTTACACGGGAATGTAGATACGCAGTATTTT.

This clone has only one observation. The V call is TRBV19, the J call TRBJ1-2; D unclear. Trimming took 6 bases from V and 3 from J, leaving 17 bases between them. Germline loops: CDR1 LNHDA, CDR2 SQIVND (reference sequence). The CDR3 covers 15 residues. The CDR3 nucleotides are TGTGCCAGTAGCTACCAAAATCAGGCATACTATGGCTACACCTTC. This translates into CASSYQNQAYYGYTF.

CDR3 sequence reads: CASSGQDYGYTF. The CDR3 DNA reads as TGTGCCAGCAGCGGACAGGACTATGGCTACACCTTC. This rearrangement joins TRBV2 to TRBJ1-2, with TRBD1 identical over 7 bases. The length of the CDR3 is 12 residues. Germline CDR1 SNHLY, CDR2 FYNNEI. J lost 3 bases, V lost 6 bases, and 1 base had no gene match.

The rearrangement uses TRBV29-1 and TRBJ1-5; 12 bases line up with TRBD1. From germline, CDR1 is SQVTM and CDR2 ANQGSEA. Trimming at V came to 6 bases and at J to 2 bases, leaving 8 bases not matched to a gene. CDR3 size: 16 residues. CDR3 amino acids: CSVRDRGPGGNQPQHF. CDR3 coding DNA: TGCAGCGTCCGGGACAGGGGGCCTGGAGGCAATCAGCCCCAGCATTTT.